This T cell receptor (beta chain) was documented in a study of a mutant IDH1 vaccine in newly diagnosed glioma. Across the study: Investigators started vaccination 4-6 weeks after radiotherapy alone, or with temozolomide cycles. Treatment recipients were about 60% male and around 40% female, and their mean age was around 39 years. Scheduled at week 35, visit V12 preceded visit V13, held at week 47.

Clones were read by immunoSEQ multiplex PCR, and TCRdb kept only the in-frame ones, dropping some. The data contain 20,000 to 30,000 clones, approximately 82% of them singletons. Germline V gene lookup returns CDR1 LNHDA and CDR2 SQIVND (reference sequence). Trimming shortened V by 3 bases and J by 0 bases, and 6 bases separated the two germline ends. The CDR3 spans 14 residues. Time point noted: week 35, safety follow-up. It was 300 ug of mutant IDH1 20-mer peptide that made up each vaccine dose, given with topical imiquimod. To note about this clone: Antigen: not known.

This material consisted of PBMCs, taken from a glioma patient whose treatment included an IDH1 peptide vaccine. The TCR originated in a man aged 30 to 39 with glioma. The chain employs TRBV19 and TRBJ1-5; D is uncertain. CDR3 region: CASSIHRSNQPQHF. CDR3 nucleotide sequence: TGTGCCAGTAGTATCCATCGTAGCAATCAGCCCCAGCATTTT.